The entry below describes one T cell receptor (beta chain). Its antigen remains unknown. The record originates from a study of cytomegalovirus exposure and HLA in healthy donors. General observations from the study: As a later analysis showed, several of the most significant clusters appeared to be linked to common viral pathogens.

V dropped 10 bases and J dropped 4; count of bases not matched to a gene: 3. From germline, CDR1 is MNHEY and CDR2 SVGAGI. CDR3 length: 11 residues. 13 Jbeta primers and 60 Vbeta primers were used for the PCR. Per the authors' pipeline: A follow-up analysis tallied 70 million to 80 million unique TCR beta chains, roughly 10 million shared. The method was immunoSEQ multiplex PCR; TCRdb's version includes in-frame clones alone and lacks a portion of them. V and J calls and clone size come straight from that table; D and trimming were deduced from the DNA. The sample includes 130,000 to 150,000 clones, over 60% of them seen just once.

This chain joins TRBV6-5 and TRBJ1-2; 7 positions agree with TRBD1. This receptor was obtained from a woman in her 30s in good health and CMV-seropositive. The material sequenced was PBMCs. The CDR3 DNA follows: TGTGCCATACGACAGGGCTATGGCTACACCTTC. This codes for CAIRQGYGYTF.